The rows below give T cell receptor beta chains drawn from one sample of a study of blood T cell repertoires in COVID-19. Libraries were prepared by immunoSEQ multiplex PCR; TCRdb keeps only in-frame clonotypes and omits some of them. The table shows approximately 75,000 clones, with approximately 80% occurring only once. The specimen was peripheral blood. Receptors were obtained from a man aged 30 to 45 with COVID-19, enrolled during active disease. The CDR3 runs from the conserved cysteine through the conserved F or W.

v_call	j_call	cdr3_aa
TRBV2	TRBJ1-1	CASSEWGRSGFEAFF
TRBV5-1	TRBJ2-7	CASSGGQGSYEQYF
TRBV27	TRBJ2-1	CASSTGTQYNEQFF
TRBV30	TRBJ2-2	CAWSVWRDQTGELFF
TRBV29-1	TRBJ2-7	CSVGTQVNEQYF
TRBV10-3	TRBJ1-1	CATTNPGGTVNTEAFF
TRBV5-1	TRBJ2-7	CASRRDRDTYEQYF
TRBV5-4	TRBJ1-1	CASSLARGLAFF
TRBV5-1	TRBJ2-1	CASSLEGLAGLGSYNEQFF
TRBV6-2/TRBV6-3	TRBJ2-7	CASSYALAASSYEQYF
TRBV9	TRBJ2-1	CASSDTGTSGNQFF
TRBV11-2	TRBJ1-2	CASSFQGYGYTF
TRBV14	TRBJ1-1	CASSRLTNGAEAFF
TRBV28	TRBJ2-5	CASTPGLAVGETQYF
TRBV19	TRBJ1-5	CATQSRGSRNQPQHF
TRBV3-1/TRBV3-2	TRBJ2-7	CASSAVAGGYEQYF
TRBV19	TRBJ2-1	CASSPDRASYNEQFF
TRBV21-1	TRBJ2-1	CASNKGQSSYNEQFF
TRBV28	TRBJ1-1	CASGLRSLEAFF
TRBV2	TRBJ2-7	CASSEGQAYSYEQYF
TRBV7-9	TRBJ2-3	CASSLGGGPSDTQYF
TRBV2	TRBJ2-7	CASGSGTGSYYEQYF
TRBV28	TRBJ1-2	CASSPEGGVSGYTF
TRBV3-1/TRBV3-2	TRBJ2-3	CASSQDIAGGTDTQYF
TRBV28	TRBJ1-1	CASIAPGVGAFF
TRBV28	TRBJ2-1	CASSQRNEQFF
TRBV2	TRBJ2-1	CASSEQGSYNEQFF
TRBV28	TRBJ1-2	CASSGDMYGYTF
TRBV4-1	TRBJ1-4	CASSHTGGADEKLFF
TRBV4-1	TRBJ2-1	CASSQVTSGVYEQFF
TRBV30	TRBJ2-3	CAWSVLAGEGRDTQYF
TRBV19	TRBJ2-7	CASSIDRGGYEQYF
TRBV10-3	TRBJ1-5	CAISGREDQPQHF
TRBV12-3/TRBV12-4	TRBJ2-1	CASWGGDEQFF
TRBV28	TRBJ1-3	CASREQGNGNTIYF
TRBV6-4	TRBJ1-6	CASSEQGAGNSPLHF
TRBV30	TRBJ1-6	CAWNRGAVGTGSPLHF
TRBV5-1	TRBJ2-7	CASSARLGGEQYF
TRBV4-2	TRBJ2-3	CASSQGSMAGEGTDTQYF
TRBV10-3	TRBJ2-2	CAASGTSSNTGELFF
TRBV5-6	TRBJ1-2	CASSRGQGGYGYTF
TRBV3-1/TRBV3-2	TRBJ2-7	CASSRESRGYEQYF
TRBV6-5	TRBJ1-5	CASSYSRGGQPQHF
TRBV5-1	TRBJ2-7	CASTVGTGSYEQYF
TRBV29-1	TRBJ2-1	CSVVHYNEQFF
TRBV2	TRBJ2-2	CASKRTGNTGELFF
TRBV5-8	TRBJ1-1	CASSFALRGEAFF
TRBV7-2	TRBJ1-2	CASSLERGSNYGYTF
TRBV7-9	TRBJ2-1	CASSDYGQGINEQFF
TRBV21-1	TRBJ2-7	CASSKGGATRYEQYF